This TCR beta chain was identified during a study of neurological immune-mediated disorders. General observations from the study: No sharing of CDR3 amino acid sequences was observed among expanded clones across subjects, suggesting private repertoires in all groups.

MiXCR, run by TCRdb on the 5' RACE reads, gives a single entry per CDR3 protein. The data show tens of thousands of distinct CDR3 sequences, with 14% seen just once and approximately 6.8% held by the top ten. V dropped 6 bases and J dropped 8; count of bases not matched to a gene: 7. Germline V gives CDR1 DFQATT, CDR2 SNEGSKA (reference sequence). This CDR3 contains 13 residues. There are many counts of this clonotype. Its matching antigen is unknown. The starting material, 2 million PBMCs stored at -80 C, gave rise to the unsorted libraries. The chain is built from TRBV20-1 and TRBJ1-6, with 7 bases aligning to TRBD1. The source material was PBMCs. The clonotype comes from a woman between 45 and 60 years old in good health. The CDR3 DNA reads as TGCAGTGCAGTACAGGGGCGGGATTCACCCCTCCACTTT. Translation gives CSAVQGRDSPLHF.